A selection of T cell receptor beta chains follows, all from one sample in a study of tumor-infiltrating lymphocytes in localized non-small cell lung cancer. Here immunoSEQ multiplex PCR was the method, and the copy in TCRdb shows in-frame clones only, minus some. Here the sample spans around 16,000 clones, 60% to 85% being singletons. Material: lung tumor tissue. All receptors come from a human donor with non-small cell lung cancer. The conserved cysteine and the conserved F or W are not part of the CDR3 here.

>TRBJ2-7|TRBV7-8
ASSLVAGSYEQY
>TRBJ2-1|TRBV6-1
AIQREYYYNEQF
>TRBJ2-7|TRBV6-5
ASSPGGTYEQY
>TRBJ1-5|TRBV5-8
ASSFYRVGNQPQH
>TRBJ2-7|TRBV6-5
ASRPDGTSYEQY
>TRBJ2-3|TRBV6-6
ASSGWGLAGTDTQY
>TRBJ2-7|TRBV10-2
ASSDLVKEYEQY
>TRBJ1-2|TRBV6-5
ASSEMGQPSGYT
>TRBJ1-4|TRBV6-1
ASSDNVSENEKLF
>TRBJ1-2|TRBV7-9
ASSLSGSTYGYT
>TRBJ1-5|TRBV6-1
ASVSYSNQPQH
>TRBJ1-2|TRBV6-4
ASSVDARKFT
>TRBJ2-2|TRBV5-5
ASSLGGNTGELF
>TRBJ2-3|TRBV4-1
ASSRTSGGVADTQY
>TRBJ2-7|TRBV5-4
ASSSGRDYEQY
>TRBJ2-7|TRBV5-4
ASSWGLGLDEQY
>TRBJ1-2|TRBV5-1
ASSSGQGGFGYT
>TRBJ2-7|TRBV9
ASSVRPGTTYEQY
>TRBJ1-1|TRBV19
ASSGTGGAGTEAF
>TRBJ2-3|TRBV29-1
SVNREGTDTQY
>TRBJ1-5|TRBV7-9
ASSHTEGGDQPQH
>TRBJ1-2|TRBV2
ASRVQGANGYT
>TRBJ1-5|TRBV7-8
ASSLASTGTAQH
>TRBJ2-7|TRBV5-1
ASRVAGVAYEQY
>TRBJ1-1|TRBV19
ASSTDGDTEAF